What follows is one T cell receptor (beta chain) and its context. This clone has a count of ten or more. This clone's antigen is unknown. Base quality data are lacking; no much larger clone is found one base away. These data come from a study of T cells after posttransplantation cyclophosphamide (dated by TCRdb to 2016 to 2017). Turning to the overall study: T cell repertoire reconstitution was tracked by TRB sequencing after myeloablative bone marrow transplantation in which posttransplantation cyclophosphamide was used as GVHD prophylaxis. Samples from a few dozen PTCy-treated patients, along with samples from approximately 15 of their related bone marrow donors, underwent antigen receptor sequencing. Blood from all 35 or so PTCy patients with 1-year posttransplant specimens was subjected to TRB sequencing. TRB sequencing was also done on up to about 3 additional blood samples from 2 to 5.2 years after transplant in 3 patients, and on pretransplant blood from a handful of patients. TRA and TRB clonality were tightly correlated in several samples, so subsequent TCR analyses focused on TRB only. Public TRB sequences were checked against a database of over 3,500 sequences associated with responses to pathogens, tumor antigens, self-antigens and alloantigens.

TRB sequencing used genomic DNA with the immunoSEQ assay at survey resolution or the hsTCRB kit. On the authors' methods: The immunoSEQ software was used for initial read processing, and the LymphoSeq R package was used for repertoire analyses. Clonality was calculated as 1 minus normalized Shannon entropy, and the Gini coefficient was also calculated for each TRB dataset. Phenotypes of unsorted samples were inferred by mapping TRB sequences from sorted subsets of the recipient or donor onto the same recipient's unsorted samples. This immuneACCESS table, as held by TCRdb, lists in-frame sequences with V and J called but not all clones. Of the missing ones, under half trace to an unresolved V gene in checked studies; the others have no known cause. The V and J calls and clone size are taken from that table; D and trimming were inferred from the DNA. For this sample, approximately 30,000 clones appear and none is a singleton. Approximately 7.2% of the sample rests with the top ten.

What the study reported, not specific to this receptor: The TRB repertoires of T cells infiltrating skin or the GI tract showed only limited overlap with the TRB repertoires found in blood. Across the roughly 40 patients, TRB clonality was highly associated with recipient CMV seropositivity and CMV reactivation, and diversity with PTCy was similar to that in the CNI/methotrexate controls. At 1-2 months, donor-recipient similarity was low but rose over the first year, and the later blood repertoires were often dominated by donor CD8+ memory clones.

On the day of marrow donation, related bone marrow donors gave peripheral blood samples. Peripheral blood and bone marrow mononuclear cells were isolated by Ficoll-Hypaque density centrifugation and were cryopreserved. V has 6 bases trimmed and J has 2 bases trimmed; junction bases matching no gene number 6. The CDR3 goes from the cysteine to the phenylalanine over 14 residues. This entry keeps only the CDR3 DNA: 42 bases, framed from base 1. The germline V gene encodes CDR1 MNHNY and CDR2 SVGAGI (reference sequence). The chain employs TRBV6-6 and TRBJ1-2, and 7 bases in between align with TRBD1. The TCR originated in a woman between 45 and 65 years old in good health and a related stem cell transplant donor. What was sequenced was PBMCs. The nucleotide sequence reads TGTGCCAGCAGATTTCAGGGGGTAAACTATGGCTACACCTTC. Translated, it gives CASRFQGVNYGYTF.